This TCR beta chain came from a study of T cell repertoires in cytomegalovirus infection. Study at large: Evidence of both CMV infection and a matching HLA type came from public TCR beta signatures.

Whole-study findings and limits: Across the ex vivo response, the dominant clonotypes were HLA-C-restricted CMV-specific TCR beta clonotypes. The cumulative frequency of public TCR beta families identified carriers of CMV plus the relevant HLA.

TCRdb recomputed calls from the reads with MiXCR, one row per CDR3 protein. The table has about 310,000 distinct CDR3 sequences, 15% to 20% seen once; the top ten hold 12%. This clonotype was seen a few times. Its antigen is not known. The CDR3 sequence is 14 residues long. V lost 0 bases and J 9 bases, leaving 14 bases between the germline ends. Germline assignment: CDR1 MGHRA and CDR2 YSYEKL. Sequencing input: PBMCs. The sequence derives from a human donor in good health (CMV status not recorded). Some clones in this sample may be carry-over from other donors' samples. The chain joins TRBV4-1 to TRBJ2-5; no clear D gene. The CDR3 sequence: CASSQERMKRPQYF. The CDR3 DNA sequence: TGCGCCAGCAGCCAAGAAAGGATGAAGAGGCCCCAGTACTTC.